The following is a TCR beta chain sequence with its context. The antigen is unknown. PCR primers comprised 60 Vbeta and 13 Jbeta primers. Using immunoSEQ multiplex PCR, the repertoire was profiled, and TCRdb retains in-frame clones only, with some absent. In the table there are roughly 200,000 clones, approximately 79% of which are singletons. The V gene lost 3 bases and the J gene lost 3 bases, with 15 bases spanning the gap. This CDR3 has 14 residues. CDR1 is GTSNPN and CDR2 is SVGIG in the germline V gene (reference sequence). This sample is part of a study of cytomegalovirus exposure and HLA in healthy donors. Findings and caveats of the study: Follow-up analysis later connected one missense variant in DCLRE1C with trimming of TCR beta V- and J-genes. Reportedly, TCR beta sequences accurately predicted HLA-A and HLA-B alleles in most subjects. Per a later analysis, HLA-associated TCR beta chains showed more clonal expansion than other, equally common TCR beta chains. A later analysis found TCR association rates differed by HLA locus, highest for DRB1 and lowest for HLA-C.

The rearrangement links TRBV30 to TRBJ2-7; tentative D call: TRBD1 (6 bases). The sequence came from a woman aged 25-40 years in good health and CMV-seropositive. Material: PBMCs. CDR3 protein: CAWRHRDIIYEQYF. For the CDR3, the DNA is TGTGCCTGGAGACACCGGGACATCATCTACGAGCAGTACTTC.